This TCR beta chain was identified in a study of metastatic and nonmetastatic thyroid tumors (dated by TCRdb to 2020 to 2022). Background for the entire study: The researchers compared repertoires between peripheral blood samples and tumor or nodule tissue samples from patients with malignant or benign thyroid disease.

Before undergoing thyroid surgery, none of the patients had been given any kind of treatment. Using T-cell receptor beta sequencing, the study looked back at clinical samples from patients collected from the early 2010s to the late 2010s. Sequences MDHEN (CDR1) and SYDVKM (CDR2) are obtained from the germline V gene. From cysteine to phenylalanine, the CDR3 is 16 amino acids long. Of the read, only the CDR3 DNA is kept; its 48 bases are in frame from base 1. V is shortened by 7 bases, J by 4 bases, and the region joining them spans 20 bases. Note on this clone: Its antigen remains unidentified. There are no base qualities to consult, and no much larger clone falls within one base.

The investigation overall reported the following: In both blood and tumor samples, malignant tumors were reported to have significantly higher TCR beta diversity than benign nodules.

To prepare the library, PCR was applied. Sequencing instrument: Illumina HiSeq 4000. High-throughput sequencing was used to profile the CDR3 region of the TCR beta-chain in every patient. The authors processed their data as follows. Drawing on CDR3 differences between clinicopathological groups, the researchers built a classifier meant to tell apart patients with distant-metastatic papillary thyroid cancer. The Shannon index was used to assess repertoire diversity, and the Morisita-Horn index was used to assess tumor-blood repertoire similarity. TCRdb handled the public reads itself, with Q25 trimming in fastp and clone calling in MiXCR, and kept productive beta chains. The V and J calls were determined by TCRdb, not by the authors. The sample has more than 35,000 clones on record, roughly 14% of them singletons. Together, the top ten hold roughly 9.5% of the sample.

The sequence is built from TRBV28 and TRBJ2-1; the D gene may be TRBD1 or TRBD2, since each aligns over 6 bases. The sample comprised blood. The TCR comes from a female donor with papillary thyroid cancer or a benign thyroid nodule (not recorded which). Some clones in this sample may be carry-over from other donors' samples. The DNA sequence is as follows: TGTGCCAGCACTCCCGGGGGCGGGGCGCCGTACAATGAGCAGTTCTTC. Translated, this is CASTPGGGAPYNEQFF.